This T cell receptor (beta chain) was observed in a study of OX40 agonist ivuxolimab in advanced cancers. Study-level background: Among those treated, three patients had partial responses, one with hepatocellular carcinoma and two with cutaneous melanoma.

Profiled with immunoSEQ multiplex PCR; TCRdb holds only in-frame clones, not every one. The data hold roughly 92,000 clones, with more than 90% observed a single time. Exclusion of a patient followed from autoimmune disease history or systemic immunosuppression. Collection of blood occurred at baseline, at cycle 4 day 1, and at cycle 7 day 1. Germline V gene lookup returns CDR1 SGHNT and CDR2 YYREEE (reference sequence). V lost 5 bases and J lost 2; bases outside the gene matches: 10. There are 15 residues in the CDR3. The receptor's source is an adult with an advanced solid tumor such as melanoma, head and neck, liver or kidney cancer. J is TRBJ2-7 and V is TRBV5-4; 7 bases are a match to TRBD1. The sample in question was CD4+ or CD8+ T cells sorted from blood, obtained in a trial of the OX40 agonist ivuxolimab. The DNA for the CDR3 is TGTGCCAGCAGTAAAACAGACAGGGACGCCTACGAGCAGTACTTC. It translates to CASSKTDRDAYEQYF.